This entry lists 6 T cell receptor beta chains sequenced from one sample in a study of vaccination effects on CD4 cells after COVID-19. TCRdb's table, derived via immunoSEQ multiplex PCR, lists solely in-frame clones and lacks some. Of approximately 47,000 clones in the sample, approximately 80% were seen once. Scientists isolated CD4+ T cells after an approximately 10-day culture period ended. No antigen has been identified for these receptors. The sequences come from CD4+ T cells from PBMCs cultured without peptide, collected before COVID-19 vaccination. These receptors came from a human donor who had a prior SARS-CoV-2 infection.

This sequence joins TRBV6-1 and TRBJ1-5; D is uncertain. Germline V gene sequence: CDR1 MNHNS, CDR2 SASEGT. The CDR3 runs to 16 residues. Trimming removed 2 bases at V and 0 bases at J, with 11 bases between. CDR3 coding DNA: TGTGCCAGCAGTGAACTCGGAATATATAGCAATCAGCCCCAGCATTTT. Protein sequence: CASSELGIYSNQPQHF.

For the CDR3, the DNA is TGTGCCACCAGCAGAGCCGGACTAGCGGGAGCCCACGAGCAGTACTTC. Amino acid sequence: CATSRAGLAGAHEQYF. The rearrangement joins TRBV15 to TRBJ2-7, with 13 bases lining up with TRBD2. This CDR3 region has 16 residues. Germline CDR1 is LNHNV and CDR2 is YYDKDF (reference sequence). V lost 1 base to trimming and J lost 5 bases; unmatched junction nucleotides: 5.

The rearrangement joins TRBV7-2 to TRBJ1-2, with TRBD1 matching over 9 bases. The CDR3 extends over 13 amino acids. Losses at the gene ends were 5 bases for V and 5 bases for J; bases not matched to a gene: 3. Germline V gene data show CDR1 as SGHTA and CDR2 as FQGNSA. The CDR3 is CASSPGQGYGYTF. The DNA for the CDR3 is TGTGCCAGCAGCCCTGGACAGGGGTATGGCTACACCTTC.

V and J are TRBV2 and TRBJ2-7; D is tentatively TRBD1 or TRBD2 (6 bases each). V was cut by 9 bases and J by 2 bases, with 23 bases left in between. Germline values: CDR1 SNHLY, CDR2 FYNNEI. This CDR3 spans 16 amino acids. Here the CDR3 reads CASHDEGVEGTYEQYF. In DNA form, the CDR3 reads TGTGCCAGTCATGACGAGGGGGTGGAGGGGACCTACGAGCAGTACTTC.

This clone was detected a few times. CDR3 nucleotide sequence: TGTGCCAGCAGCTTAGTAGGGGTTGGGCCCCAGCATTTT. Encoded protein: CASSLVGVGPQHF. This chain links TRBV7-2 with TRBJ1-5, with TRBD1 as a possible D gene (5 bases). With 1 base removed from V and 9 bases from J, the gap between germline ends came to 10 bases. The CDR3 spans 13 residues. Germline V CDR1 and CDR2: SGHTA, FQGNSA.

This clone was seen only once. The chain links TRBV2 to TRBJ1-4; 9 bases fit TRBD1. The CDR3 has 16 residues. The germline V gene has CDR1 SNHLY and CDR2 FYNNEI. The J segment lost 4 bases and the V segment lost 6 bases, leaving 9 bases of the junction unmatched. CDR3 coding DNA: TGTGCCAGCAGGCTGGACAGGGGAGGCGGTAATGAAAAACTGTTTTTT. As protein: CASRLDRGGGNEKLFF.